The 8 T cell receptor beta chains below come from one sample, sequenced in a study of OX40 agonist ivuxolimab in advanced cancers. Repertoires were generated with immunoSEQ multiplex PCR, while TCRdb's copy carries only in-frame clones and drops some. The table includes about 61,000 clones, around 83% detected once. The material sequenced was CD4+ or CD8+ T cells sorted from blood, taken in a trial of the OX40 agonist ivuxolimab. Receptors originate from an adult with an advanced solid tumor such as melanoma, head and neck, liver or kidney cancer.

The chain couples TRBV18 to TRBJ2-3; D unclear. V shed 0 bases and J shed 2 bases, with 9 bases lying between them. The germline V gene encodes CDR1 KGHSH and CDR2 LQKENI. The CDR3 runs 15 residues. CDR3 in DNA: TGTGCCAGCTCACCACCCTCCGTCCACACAGATACGCAGTATTTT. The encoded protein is CASSPPSVHTDTQYF.

The CDR3 loop is CASSQEGAADYGYTF. The CDR3 DNA is TGTGCCAGCAGCCAAGAAGGGGCAGCTGACTATGGCTACACCTTC. The V and J genes are TRBV4-2 and TRBJ1-2; D may be TRBD1 (5 bases). Germline CDR1 is LGHNA and CDR2 is YNFKEQ. The CDR3 loop spans 15 amino acids. V was cut by 0 bases and J by 3 bases, with 11 bases left in between.

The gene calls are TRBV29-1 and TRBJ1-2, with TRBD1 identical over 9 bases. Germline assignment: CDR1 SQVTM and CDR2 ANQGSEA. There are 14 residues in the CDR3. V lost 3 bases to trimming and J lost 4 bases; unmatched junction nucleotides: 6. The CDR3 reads CSVDPGQGIYGYTF. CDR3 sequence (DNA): TGCAGCGTTGACCCTGGACAGGGGATCTATGGCTACACCTTC.

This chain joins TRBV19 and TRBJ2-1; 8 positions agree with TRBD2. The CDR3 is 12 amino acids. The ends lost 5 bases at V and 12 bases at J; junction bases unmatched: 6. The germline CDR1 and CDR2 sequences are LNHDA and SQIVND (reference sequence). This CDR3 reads CASSSRAGGQFF. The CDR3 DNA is TGTGCCAGTAGTTCCCGTGCGGGGGGGCAGTTCTTC.

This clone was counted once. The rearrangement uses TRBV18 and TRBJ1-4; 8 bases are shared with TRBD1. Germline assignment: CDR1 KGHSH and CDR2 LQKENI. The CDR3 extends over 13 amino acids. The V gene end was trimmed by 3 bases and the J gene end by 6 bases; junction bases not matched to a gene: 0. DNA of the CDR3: TGTGCCAGCTCACCGGGACAGGATGAAAAACTGTTTTTT. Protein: CASSPGQDEKLFF.

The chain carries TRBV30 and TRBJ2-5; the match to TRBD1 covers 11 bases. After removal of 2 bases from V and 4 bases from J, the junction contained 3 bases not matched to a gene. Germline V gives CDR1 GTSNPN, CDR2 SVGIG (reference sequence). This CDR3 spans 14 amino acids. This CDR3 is CAWSIGTGGETQYF. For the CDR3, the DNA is TGTGCCTGGAGTATCGGGACAGGGGGAGAGACCCAGTACTTC.

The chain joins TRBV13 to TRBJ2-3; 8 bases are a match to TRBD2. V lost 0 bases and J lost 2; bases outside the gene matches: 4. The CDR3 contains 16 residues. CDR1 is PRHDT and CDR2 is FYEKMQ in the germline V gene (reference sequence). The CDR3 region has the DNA TGTGCCAGCAGCTTAGGCGGACTAGCCAACACAGATACGCAGTATTTT. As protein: CASSLGGLANTDTQYF.

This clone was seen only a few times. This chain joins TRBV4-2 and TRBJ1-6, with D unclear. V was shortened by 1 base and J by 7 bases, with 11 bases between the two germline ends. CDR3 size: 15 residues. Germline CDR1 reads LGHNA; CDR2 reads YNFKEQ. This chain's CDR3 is CASSQALRGNSPLHF. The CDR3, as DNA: TGTGCCAGCAGCCAAGCCCTCCGGGGAAATTCACCCCTCCACTTT.